These 27 T cell receptor beta chains share one sample of origin, sequenced in a study of metastatic and nonmetastatic thyroid tumors. Each patient came to thyroid surgery without any prior treatment (of any kind). TCRdb reassembled clones from the PCR reads with MiXCR. The profile shows around 59,000 clones, 15% to 20% of them singletons. Material: blood. The receptor source for this set is a male donor with papillary thyroid cancer or a benign thyroid nodule (not recorded which). Some clones in this sample may be carry-over from other donors' samples.

This clone was seen once. The conserved phenylalanine or tryptophan is not found at the CDR3 terminus, so this likely reflects a read error. It is unclear where the CDR3 begins or ends on the DNA, so no DNA is shown, and the CDR3 is as TCRdb lists it. V usage is TRBV19 and J usage is TRBJ1-1; the table's TRBD1 call for D was not verified on the DNA. The germline gives CDR1 LNHDA, CDR2 SQIVND (reference sequence). The CDR3 length equals 15 residues, ends included. The CDR3 is CASSIGGGWGTEASL.

This clone was detected ten times or more. CDR3 sequence (DNA): TGTGCCAGTAGTAAGGACAGTGCAACTAATGAAAAACTGTTTTTT. Protein sequence: CASSKDSATNEKLFF. The chain combines TRBV19 with TRBJ1-4; D possibly corresponds to TRBD1 (6 bases). The germline CDR1 and CDR2 sequences are LNHDA and SQIVND (reference sequence). CDR3 length: 15 amino acids. V lost 4 bases and J lost 0, with 9 bases in between.

This clone was recorded at least ten times. The rearrangement links TRBV4-1 to TRBJ2-4; 10 nucleotides align to TRBD2. The CDR3 consists of 17 residues. V lost 1 base and J lost 12; bases outside the gene matches: 15. CDR1 and CDR2 (germline): MGHRA, YSYEKL. The CDR3 DNA reads as TGCGCCAGCAGCCAAGCCCTAACAGCGGGGGGGCCTGGGGATCAGTACTTC. Protein sequence: CASSQALTAGGPGDQYF.

By share, this clone counts as medium-sized. The rearrangement joins TRBV12-3 or TRBV12-4 to TRBJ2-7, with D unclear. The CDR3 sequence is 13 residues long. Trimming removed 5 bases from V and 3 bases from J, with 11 bases in between. As DNA, the CDR3 is TGTGCCAGCAGTACCGGGCGGAACTACGAGCAGTACTTC. It encodes CASSTGRNYEQYF.

There are many counts of this clone. The chain recombines TRBV20-1 with TRBJ2-2, with TRBD2 matching 7 bases. This CDR3 is built from 17 residues. J lost 4 bases, V lost 6 bases, and 17 bases had no gene match. Germline CDR1 is DFQATT and CDR2 is SNEGSKA (reference sequence). The CDR3, as DNA: TGCAGTGCCCGCGTTGGGGCAGGACTAGATACCACCGGGGAGCTGTTTTTT. This encodes CSARVGAGLDTTGELFF.

This clone appeared many times. V usage is TRBV6-5 and J usage is TRBJ2-7; D is ambiguous. CDR1 MNHEY and CDR2 SVGAGI come from the germline V gene. CDR3 length: 14 amino acids. The V end was cut by 0 bases, the J end by 4 bases, with 10 bases between. The CDR3 sequence is CASSYSDNGYEQYF. The CDR3 DNA sequence: TGTGCCAGCAGTTACTCAGACAATGGGTACGAGCAGTACTTC.

This clone was seen repeatedly, ten times or more. Distinct nucleotide sequences in the sample also encode this CDR3. The rearrangement links TRBV24-1 to TRBJ2-5, with 15 bases matching TRBD2. J lost 2 bases, V lost 5 bases, and 11 bases had no gene match. Germline-derived CDR1 and CDR2 are KGHDR and SFDVKD. The CDR3 covers 19 residues. CDR3 amino acids: CATSVGGLAGGIPQETQYF. The CDR3 DNA reads as TGTGCCACCAGTGTAGGAGGACTAGCGGGGGGGATACCTCAAGAGACCCAGTACTTC.

Ten or more counts support this clone. The chain combines TRBV7-2 with TRBJ2-7; TRBD1 aligns across 11 bases. With 5 bases clipped from V and 4 bases from J, the junction kept 16 bases outside the gene matches. Germline assignment: CDR1 SGHTA and CDR2 FQGNSA. The CDR3 contains 18 residues. The CDR3, as DNA: TGTGCCAGCAGCCGTATAGGGTTCGGGGACAGGGGGTTGTACGAGCAGTACTTC. Translated: CASSRIGFGDRGLYEQYF.

This clone was detected many times. The chain has TRBV29-1 and TRBJ2-2, with D perhaps matching TRBD2 (6 bases). The CDR3 has 15 residues. Trimming took off 8 bases at V and 2 bases at J, with 18 bases between the two ends. Germline loops: CDR1 SQVTM, CDR2 ANQGSEA. For the CDR3, the DNA is TGCAGCTCCAAGAGGCGGGACCCCAACACCGGGGAGCTGTTTTTT. Protein: CSSKRRDPNTGELFF.

This clone was detected ten times or more. The CDR3 DNA sequence: TGCGCCAGCAGTGAGTATGCGGGCCCCTCCTACAATGAGCAGTTCTTC. Translation: CASSEYAGPSYNEQFF. V is TRBV10-2 and J is TRBJ2-1; maybe TRBD2 (5 bases). The V gene lost 1 base and the J gene lost 0 bases, with 10 bases spanning the gap. The CDR3 sequence is 16 residues long. The germline V gene has CDR1 WSHSY and CDR2 SAAADI.

This clone has ten or more counts. The chain links TRBV25-1 to TRBJ2-7; 13 bases are a match to TRBD2. V dropped 4 bases and J dropped 9; count of bases not matched to a gene: 3. From germline, CDR1 is MGHDK and CDR2 SYGVNS. The CDR3 runs 13 residues. The CDR3 loop is CASSATSGRMQYV. CDR3 coding DNA: TGTGCCAGCAGTGCGACTAGCGGGAGGATGCAGTACGTC.

The J gene is TRBJ2-7, the V gene TRBV7-2; 10 positions agree with TRBD2. V was pared by 7 bases and J by 7 bases, with 10 bases of the junction left unmatched. Germline V gene data show CDR1 as SGHTA and CDR2 as FQGNSA. The CDR3 spans 14 residues. The CDR3 region is CASKFRTSGVEQYF. The CDR3 DNA reads TGTGCCAGCAAATTTAGGACTAGCGGAGTTGAGCAGTACTTC.

The sample holds many counts of this clone. V is TRBV2 and J is TRBJ1-5; D is possibly TRBD1 (5 bases). The CDR3 has 13 residues. Per the germline V gene, CDR1 is SNHLY and CDR2 is FYNNEI. Trimming pared 5 bases from V and 2 bases from J, leaving 7 bases between. This CDR3 is CASSPTGNQPQHF. DNA for the CDR3: TGTGCCAGCAGTCCGACAGGCAATCAGCCCCAGCATTTT.

This clone was found a few times. CDR3 sequence (DNA): TGTGCCAGCAGCGGACAGGGGGGATCACCCCTCCACTTT. It translates to CASSGQGGSPLHF. The chain links TRBV2 to TRBJ1-6, with TRBD1 matching 10 bases. The CDR3 spans 13 residues. The V gene's germline CDR1 is SNHLY and CDR2 FYNNEI. The V and J ends lost 6 bases and 10 bases, in that order; junction bases with no gene match: 3.

This chain joins TRBV4-1 and TRBJ2-1; TRBD1 or TRBD2 may be the D gene (7 bases each). Deletions cut 9 bases from V and 8 bases from J, with 14 bases between. Germline V gene lookup returns CDR1 MGHRA and CDR2 YSYEKL. CDR3 size: 12 residues. The CDR3 reads CASWGGGYEQFF. CDR3 nucleotides: TGCGCCAGTTGGGGAGGGGGCTATGAGCAGTTCTTC.

This clone has a handful of counts. This clone may be a read error of a much larger clone one base away. The chain couples TRBV11-2 to TRBJ2-2, with 7 bases fitting TRBD1. This CDR3 contains 17 residues. The V gene's germline CDR1 is SGHAT and CDR2 FQNNGV. Losses at the gene ends were 3 bases for V and 5 bases for J; bases not matched to a gene: 12. CDR3 residues: CASSFSPYRGWTGELFF. The CDR3 bases are TGTGCCAGCAGCTTCTCCCCCTACAGGGGATGGACCGGGGAGCTGTTTTTT.

This clone was counted between two and nine times. A read error may explain this, as a much larger clone is one base away. The chain recombines TRBV28 with TRBJ2-3; D is undetermined. Germline lookup yields CDR1 MDHEN and CDR2 SYDVKM. Trimming shortened V by 7 bases and J by 4 bases, and 15 bases separated the two germline ends. CDR3 length: 14 residues. This CDR3 is CASIPGPTPDTQYF. CDR3 DNA: TGTGCCAGCATACCCGGCCCTACGCCAGATACGCAGTATTTT.

This clone was detected many times. In nucleotides, the CDR3 is TGTGCCAGCAGCGTAGAACGGGGTGAAGCTTTCTTT. Its protein is CASSVERGEAFF. This chain connects TRBV9 to TRBJ1-1; D not resolved. V shed 0 bases and J shed 7 bases, with 7 bases lying between them. This CDR3 has 12 residues. In germline, CDR1 is SGDLS, CDR2 YYNGEE.

This clone was recorded many times. J is TRBJ2-7 and V is TRBV2, with D possibly matching TRBD1 (6 bases). CDR1 and CDR2 (germline): SNHLY, FYNNEI. The germline V and J ends were trimmed by 5 bases and 3 bases, with 14 bases remaining between them. The CDR3 loop spans 14 amino acids. The CDR3 DNA sequence: TGTGCCAGCAGTACGGGACACACACGCTACGAGCAGTACTTC. Protein: CASSTGHTRYEQYF.

This clone has a count of ten or more. V gene TRBV9 combines with J gene TRBJ2-2, with D unclear. The V end was cut by 3 bases, the J end by 5 bases, with 8 bases between. This CDR3 spans 13 amino acids. The germline CDR1 and CDR2 sequences are SGDLS and YYNGEE. CDR3 coding DNA: TGTGCCAGCAGCGCCCTGCGGACCGGGGAGCTGTTTTTT. Translation gives CASSALRTGELFF. Based on the CDR3 plus reference TRBV9 and TRBJ2-2, the full variable domain is DSGVTQTPKHLITATGQRVTLRCSPRSGDLSVYWYQQSLDQGLQFLIQYYNGEERAKGNILERFSAQQFPDLHSELNLSSLELGDSALYFCASSALRTGELFFGEGSRLTVL.

This clone was observed at least ten times. This rearrangement joins TRBV6-2 or TRBV6-3 to TRBJ2-5; 12 bases line up with TRBD2. V was pared by 6 bases and J by 5 bases, with 7 bases of the junction left unmatched. Looked up from germline, CDR1 is MNHEY and CDR2 is SVGEGT. This CDR3 region has 15 residues. CDR3 coding DNA: TGTGCCAGCAGCCAAACTAGCGGGGGGCTGGAGACCCAGTACTTC. Its protein is CASSQTSGGLETQYF.

This clone has at least ten counts. This chain joins TRBV6-2 or TRBV6-3 and TRBJ1-2; 8 bases are a match to TRBD1. Germline V gene data show CDR1 as MNHEY and CDR2 as SVGEGT. The CDR3 loop spans 15 amino acids. J lost 10 bases, V lost 0 bases, and 10 bases had no gene match. CDR3 coding DNA: TGTGCCAGCAGTTACTCGAATGACAGGGGTTTGGACTACACCTTC. This gives the protein CASSYSNDRGLDYTF.

This clone was observed at least ten times. The chain links TRBV27 to TRBJ2-7; no firm D call. The V gene's germline CDR1 is MNHEY and CDR2 SMNVEV (reference sequence). The ends were cut back, 5 bases at V and 1 base at J, with 9 bases in the middle. The CDR3 has 13 residues. The CDR3 sequence is CASSPHGSYEQYV. The DNA of the CDR3 is TGTGCCAGCAGTCCGCACGGTTCCTACGAGCAGTACGTC.

This clone was observed at least ten times. The chain couples TRBV27 to TRBJ1-5; unclear D gene. Germline lookup yields CDR1 MNHEY and CDR2 SMNVEV (reference sequence). The CDR3 is 13 residues long. V dropped 4 bases and J dropped 5 bases, with 9 bases sitting between them. The CDR3 sequence is CASSWSGHQPQHF. CDR3 DNA sequence: TGTGCCAGCAGTTGGTCCGGGCATCAGCCCCAGCATTTT.

This clone was detected a few times. This clone may be a read error of a much larger clone one base away. This chain connects TRBV25-1 to TRBJ2-4; tentative D call: TRBD2 (6 bases). Trimming shortened V by 4 bases and J by 9 bases, and 13 bases separated the two germline ends. The CDR3 spans 13 residues. Germline V gene lookup returns CDR1 MGHDK and CDR2 SYGVNS. As DNA, the CDR3 is TGTGCCAGCAGTGGATTGGAGGGGAGCATTCAGTACTTC. Residues: CASSGLEGSIQYF.

There are many counts of this clone. This rearrangement joins TRBV6-5 to TRBJ2-2; D ambiguous. The CDR3 covers 14 residues. Trimming pared 2 bases from V and 1 base from J, leaving 5 bases between. CDR1 and CDR2 (germline): MNHEY, SVGAGI. The CDR3 sequence is CASSYALNTGELFF. In DNA form, the CDR3 reads TGTGCCAGCAGTTACGCCCTGAACACCGGGGAGCTGTTTTTT.

With respect to this clone: The junction and the germline gene differ at one end; a read error may be behind it. The gene calls are TRBV13 and TRBJ1-6; no definite D call. This CDR3 comprises 19 residues. In germline, CDR1 is PRHDT, CDR2 FYEKMQ (reference sequence). The CDR3 here is CSSSLVGVGRAKLDSPLHF. For the CDR3, the DNA is TGTTCCAGCAGCTTAGTGGGAGTAGGAAGGGCCAAGTTGGATTCACCCCTCCACTTT.